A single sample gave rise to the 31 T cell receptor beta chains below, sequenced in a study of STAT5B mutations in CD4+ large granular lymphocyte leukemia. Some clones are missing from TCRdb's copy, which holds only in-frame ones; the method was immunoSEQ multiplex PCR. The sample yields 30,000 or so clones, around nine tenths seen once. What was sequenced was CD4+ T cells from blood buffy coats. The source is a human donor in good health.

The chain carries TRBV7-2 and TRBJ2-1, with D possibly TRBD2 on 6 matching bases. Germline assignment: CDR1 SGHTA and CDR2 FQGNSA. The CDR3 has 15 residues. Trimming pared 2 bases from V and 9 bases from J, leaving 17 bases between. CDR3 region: CASSLPGVRVGEQFF. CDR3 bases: TGTGCCAGCAGCTTACCGGGGGTAAGAGTGGGTGAGCAGTTCTTC.

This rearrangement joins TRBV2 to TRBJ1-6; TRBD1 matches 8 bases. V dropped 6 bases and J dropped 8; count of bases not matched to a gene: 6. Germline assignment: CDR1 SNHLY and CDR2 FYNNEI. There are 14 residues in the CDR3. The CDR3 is CASSADRGYSPLHF. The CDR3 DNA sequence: TGTGCCAGCAGCGCAGACAGGGGATATTCACCCCTCCACTTT. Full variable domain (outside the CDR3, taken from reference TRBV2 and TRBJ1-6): EPEVTQTPSHQVTQMGQEVILRCVPISNHLYFYWYRQILGQKVEFLVSFYNNEISEKSEIFDDQFSVERPDGSNFTLKIRSTKLEDSAMYFCASSADRGYSPLHFGNGTRLTVT.

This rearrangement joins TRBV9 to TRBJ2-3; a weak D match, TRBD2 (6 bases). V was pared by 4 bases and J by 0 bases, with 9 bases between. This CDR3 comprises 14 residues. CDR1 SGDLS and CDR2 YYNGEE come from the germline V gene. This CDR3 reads CASSTGTSTDTQYF. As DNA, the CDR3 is TGTGCCAGCAGCACCGGGACTAGCACAGATACGCAGTATTTT.

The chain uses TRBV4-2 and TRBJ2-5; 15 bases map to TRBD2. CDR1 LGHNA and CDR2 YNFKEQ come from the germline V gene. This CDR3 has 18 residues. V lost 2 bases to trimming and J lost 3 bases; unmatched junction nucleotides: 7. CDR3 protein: CASSQPLGLAGGEETQYF. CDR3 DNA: TGTGCCAGCAGCCAACCGCTCGGACTAGCGGGAGGGGAAGAGACCCAGTACTTC.

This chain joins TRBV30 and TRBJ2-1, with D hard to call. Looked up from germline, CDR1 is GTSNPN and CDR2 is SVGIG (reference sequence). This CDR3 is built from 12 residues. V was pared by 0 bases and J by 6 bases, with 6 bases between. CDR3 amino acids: CAWSVFSNEQFF. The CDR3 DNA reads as TGTGCCTGGAGTGTATTTAGCAATGAGCAGTTCTTC.

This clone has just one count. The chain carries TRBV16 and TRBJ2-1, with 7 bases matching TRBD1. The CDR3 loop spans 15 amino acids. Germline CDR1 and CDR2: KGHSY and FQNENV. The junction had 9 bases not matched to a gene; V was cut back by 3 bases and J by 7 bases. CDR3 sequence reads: CASSHRDSISNEQFF. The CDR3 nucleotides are TGTGCCAGCAGCCACCGGGACAGTATCTCAAATGAGCAGTTCTTC.

The CDR3 reads CASSQVRGEGADTQYF. The DNA for the CDR3 is TGTGCCAGCAGCCAAGTCAGGGGGGAGGGAGCAGATACGCAGTATTTT. V usage is TRBV4-2 and J usage is TRBJ2-3; D is possibly TRBD1 or TRBD2 (7 bases each). Trimming took 1 base from V and 4 from J, leaving 15 bases between them. The CDR3 sequence is 16 residues long. Germline CDR1 and CDR2: LGHNA and YNFKEQ.

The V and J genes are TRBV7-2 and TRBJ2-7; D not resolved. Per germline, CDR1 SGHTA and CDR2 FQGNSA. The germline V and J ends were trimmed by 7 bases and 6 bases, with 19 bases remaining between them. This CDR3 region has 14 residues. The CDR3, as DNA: TGTGCCAGCACAACGGCCCCCCTCTCGGGCGAGCAGTACTTC. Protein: CASTTAPLSGEQYF. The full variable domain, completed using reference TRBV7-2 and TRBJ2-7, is GAGVSQSPSNKVTEKGKDVELRCDPISGHTALYWYRQSLGQGLEFLIYFQGNSAPDKSGLPSDRFSAERTGGSVSTLTIQRTQQEDSAVYLCASTTAPLSGEQYFGPGTRLTVT.

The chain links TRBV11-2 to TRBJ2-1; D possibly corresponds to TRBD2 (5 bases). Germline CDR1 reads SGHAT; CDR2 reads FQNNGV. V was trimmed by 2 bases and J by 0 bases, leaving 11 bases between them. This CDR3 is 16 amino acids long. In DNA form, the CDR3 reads TGTGCCAGCAGCTTAAGCTTAGCGCCCTCCTACAATGAGCAGTTCTTC. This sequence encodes CASSLSLAPSYNEQFF.

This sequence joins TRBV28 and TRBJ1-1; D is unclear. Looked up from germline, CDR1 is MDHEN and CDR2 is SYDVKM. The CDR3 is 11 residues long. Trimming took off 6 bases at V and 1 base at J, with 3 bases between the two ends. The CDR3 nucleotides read TGTGCCAGCAGATGGAACACTGAAGCTTTCTTT. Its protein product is CASRWNTEAFF. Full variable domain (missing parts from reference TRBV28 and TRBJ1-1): DVKVTQSSRYLVKRTGEKVFLECVQDMDHENMFWYRQDPGLGLRLIYFSYDVKMKEKGDIPEGYSVSREKKERFSLILESASTNQTSMYLCASRWNTEAFFGQGTRLTVV.

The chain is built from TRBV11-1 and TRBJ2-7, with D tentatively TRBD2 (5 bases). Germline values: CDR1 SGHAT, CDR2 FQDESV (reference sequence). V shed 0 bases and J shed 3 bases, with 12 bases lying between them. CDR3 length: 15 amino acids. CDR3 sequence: CASSLASGTNYEQYF. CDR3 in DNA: TGTGCCAGCAGCTTAGCGAGCGGTACTAACTACGAGCAGTACTTC.

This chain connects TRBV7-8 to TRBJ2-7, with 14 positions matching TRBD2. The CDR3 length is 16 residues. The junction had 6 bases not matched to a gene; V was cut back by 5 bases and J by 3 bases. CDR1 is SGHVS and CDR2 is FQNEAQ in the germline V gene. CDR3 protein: CASSAGGLAGVYEQYF. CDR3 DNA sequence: TGTGCCAGCAGCGCCGGGGGACTAGCGGGGGTCTACGAGCAGTACTTC.

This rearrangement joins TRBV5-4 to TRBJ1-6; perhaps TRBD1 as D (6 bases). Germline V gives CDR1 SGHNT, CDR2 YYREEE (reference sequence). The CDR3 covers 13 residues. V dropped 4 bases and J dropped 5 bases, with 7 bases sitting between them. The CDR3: CASSGQNNSPLHF. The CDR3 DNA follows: TGTGCCAGCAGCGGACAGAATAATTCACCCCTCCACTTT.

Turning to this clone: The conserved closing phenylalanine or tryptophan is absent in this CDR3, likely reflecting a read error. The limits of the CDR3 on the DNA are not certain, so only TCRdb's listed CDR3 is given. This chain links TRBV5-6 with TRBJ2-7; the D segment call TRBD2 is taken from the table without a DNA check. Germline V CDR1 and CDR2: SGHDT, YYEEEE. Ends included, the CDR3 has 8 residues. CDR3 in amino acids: CASPGGGN.

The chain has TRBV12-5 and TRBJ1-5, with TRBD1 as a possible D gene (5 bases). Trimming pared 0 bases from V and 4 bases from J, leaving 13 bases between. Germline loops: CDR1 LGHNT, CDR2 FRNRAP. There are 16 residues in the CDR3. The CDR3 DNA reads TGTGCTAGTGGTTTGGTGGGAGGGACCCGAAATCAGCCCCAGCATTTT. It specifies CASGLVGGTRNQPQHF.

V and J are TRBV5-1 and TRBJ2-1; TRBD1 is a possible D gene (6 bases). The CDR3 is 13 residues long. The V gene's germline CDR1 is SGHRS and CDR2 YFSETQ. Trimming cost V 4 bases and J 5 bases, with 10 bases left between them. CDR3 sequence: CASSDPGDNEQFF. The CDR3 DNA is TGCGCCAGCAGCGACCCAGGGGACAATGAGCAGTTCTTC.

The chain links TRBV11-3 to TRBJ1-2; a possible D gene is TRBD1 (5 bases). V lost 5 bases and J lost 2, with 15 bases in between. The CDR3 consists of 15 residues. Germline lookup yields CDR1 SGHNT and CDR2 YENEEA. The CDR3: CASSQMRGGNYGYTF. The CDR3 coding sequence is TGTGCCAGCAGCCAGATGAGGGGCGGAAACTATGGCTACACCTTC. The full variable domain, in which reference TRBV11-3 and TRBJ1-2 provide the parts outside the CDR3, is EAGVVQSPRYKIIEKKQPVAFWCNPISGHNTLYWYLQNLGQGPELLIRYENEEAVDDSQLPKDRFSAERLKGVDSTLKIQPAELGDSAVYLCASSQMRGGNYGYTFGSGTRLTVV.

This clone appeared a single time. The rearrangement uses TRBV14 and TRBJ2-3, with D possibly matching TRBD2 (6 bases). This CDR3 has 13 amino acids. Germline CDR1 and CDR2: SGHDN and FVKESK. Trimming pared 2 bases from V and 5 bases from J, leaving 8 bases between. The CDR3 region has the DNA TGTGCCAGCAGCCAAATGGGGGGAGATACGCAGTATTTT. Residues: CASSQMGGDTQYF.

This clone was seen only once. CDR3 coding DNA: TGTGCCAGTCTTACCGGGACAGGGACCTACGAGCAGTACTTC. Protein product: CASLTGTGTYEQYF. This rearrangement joins TRBV28 to TRBJ2-7; TRBD1 matches 9 bases. Germline values: CDR1 MDHEN, CDR2 SYDVKM. The CDR3 is 14 residues long. The V gene end was trimmed by 9 bases and the J gene end by 2 bases; junction bases not matched to a gene: 8.

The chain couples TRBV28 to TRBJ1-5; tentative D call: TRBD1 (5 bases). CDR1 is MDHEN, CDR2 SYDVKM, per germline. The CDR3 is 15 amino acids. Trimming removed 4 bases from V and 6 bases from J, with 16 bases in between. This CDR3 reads CASSSYREGFQPQHF. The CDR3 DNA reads TGTGCCAGCAGTTCCTATAGGGAGGGGTTTCAGCCCCAGCATTTT.

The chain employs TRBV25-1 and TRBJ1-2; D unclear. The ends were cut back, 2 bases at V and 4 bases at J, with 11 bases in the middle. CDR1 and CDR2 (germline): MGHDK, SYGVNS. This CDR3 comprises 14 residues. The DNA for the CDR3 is TGTGCCAGCAGTGAAGGAGTGTCGGCCTATGGCTACACCTTC. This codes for CASSEGVSAYGYTF.

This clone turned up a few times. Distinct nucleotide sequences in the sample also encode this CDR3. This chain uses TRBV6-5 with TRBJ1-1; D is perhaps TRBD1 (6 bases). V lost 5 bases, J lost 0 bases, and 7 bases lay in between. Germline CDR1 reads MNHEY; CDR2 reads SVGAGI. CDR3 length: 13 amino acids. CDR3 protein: CASSRGLNTEAFF. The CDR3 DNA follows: TGTGCCAGCAGTAGGGGGTTGAACACTGAAGCTTTCTTT.

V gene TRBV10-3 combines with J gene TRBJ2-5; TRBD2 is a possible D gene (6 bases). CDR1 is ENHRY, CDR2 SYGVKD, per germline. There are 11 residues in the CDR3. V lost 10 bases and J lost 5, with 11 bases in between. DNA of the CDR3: TGTGCCACCGGGACTTTTGAGACCCAGTACTTC. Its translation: CATGTFETQYF.

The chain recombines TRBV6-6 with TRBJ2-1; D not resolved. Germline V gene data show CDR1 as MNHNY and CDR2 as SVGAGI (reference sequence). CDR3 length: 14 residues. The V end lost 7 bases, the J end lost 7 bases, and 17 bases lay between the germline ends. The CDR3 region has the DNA TGTGCCAGCAAAGGAACAACCTATGGGAATGAGCAGTTCTTC. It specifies CASKGTTYGNEQFF.

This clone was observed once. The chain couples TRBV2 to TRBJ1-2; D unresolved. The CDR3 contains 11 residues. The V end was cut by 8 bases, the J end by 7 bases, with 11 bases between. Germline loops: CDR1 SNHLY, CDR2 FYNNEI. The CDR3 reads CASGEVGGYTF. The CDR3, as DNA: TGTGCCAGCGGGGAAGTAGGTGGCTACACCTTC.

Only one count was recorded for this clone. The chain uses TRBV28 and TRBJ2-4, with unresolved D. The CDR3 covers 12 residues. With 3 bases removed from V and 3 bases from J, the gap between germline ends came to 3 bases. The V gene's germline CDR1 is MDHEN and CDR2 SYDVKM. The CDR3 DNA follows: TGTGCCAGCAGTTTCGGCAAAAACATTCAGTACTTC. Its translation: CASSFGKNIQYF.

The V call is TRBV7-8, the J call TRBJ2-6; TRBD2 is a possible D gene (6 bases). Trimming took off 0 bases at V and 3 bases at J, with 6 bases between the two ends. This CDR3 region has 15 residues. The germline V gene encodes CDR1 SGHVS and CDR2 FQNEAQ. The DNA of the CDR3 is TGTGCCAGCAGCTTAGCGGGAGGTGGGGCCAACGTCCTGACTTTC. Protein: CASSLAGGGANVLTF.

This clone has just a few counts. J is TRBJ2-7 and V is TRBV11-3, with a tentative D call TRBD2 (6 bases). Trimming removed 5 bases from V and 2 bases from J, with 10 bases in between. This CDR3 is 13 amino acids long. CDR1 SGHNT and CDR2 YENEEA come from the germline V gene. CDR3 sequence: CASSGTVTYEQYF. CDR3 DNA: TGTGCCAGCAGCGGGACTGTTACCTACGAGCAGTACTTC.

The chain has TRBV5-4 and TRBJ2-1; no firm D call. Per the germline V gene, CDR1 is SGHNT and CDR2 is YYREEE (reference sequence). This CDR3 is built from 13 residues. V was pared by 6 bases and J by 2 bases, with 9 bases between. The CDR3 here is CASTAEPYNEQFF. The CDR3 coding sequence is TGTGCCAGCACTGCGGAACCCTACAATGAGCAGTTCTTC. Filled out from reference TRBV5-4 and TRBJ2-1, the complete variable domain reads ETGVTQSPTHLIKTRGQQVTLRCSSQSGHNTVSWYQQALGQGPQFIFQYYREEENGRGNFPPRFSGLQFPNYSSELNVNALELDDSALYLCASTAEPYNEQFFGPGTRLTVL.

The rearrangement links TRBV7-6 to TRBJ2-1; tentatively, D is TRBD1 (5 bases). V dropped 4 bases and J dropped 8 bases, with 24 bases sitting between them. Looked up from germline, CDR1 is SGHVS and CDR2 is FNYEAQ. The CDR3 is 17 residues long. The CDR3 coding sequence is TGTGCCAGCAGCTACCGGGCGCAGGGCGCCCTTAAAGATGAGCAGTTCTTC. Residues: CASSYRAQGALKDEQFF.

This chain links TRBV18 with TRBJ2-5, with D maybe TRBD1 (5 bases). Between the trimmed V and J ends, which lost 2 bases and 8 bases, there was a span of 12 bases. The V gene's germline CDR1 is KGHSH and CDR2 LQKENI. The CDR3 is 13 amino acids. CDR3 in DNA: TGTGCCAGCTCACCAGAGTCAACAGGAACCCAGTACTTC. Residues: CASSPESTGTQYF. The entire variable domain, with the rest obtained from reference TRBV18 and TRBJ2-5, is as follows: NAGVMQNPRHLVRRRGQEARLRCSPMKGHSHVYWYRQLPEEGLKFMVYLQKENIIDESGMPKERFSAEFPKEGPSILRIQQVVRGDSAAYFCASSPESTGTQYFGPGTRLLVL.